The 28 T cell receptor beta chains below all came from one sample that was sequenced in a study of post-analysis software for immune sequencing data. The study's findings and limits: Patients carried several TRBV segments more frequently than controls did, and TRBV5-6, TRBV5-1 and TRBV20-1 were among them.

These receptors' antigens are unknown. Every TCR beta cDNA library bore unique molecular identifiers. Via MiXCR, TCRdb re-called the PCR reads, giving one row per CDR3 protein. The profile shows over 700,000 distinct CDR3 sequences, approximately 30% of them singletons. Sequenced: blood. Source of these receptors: a girl aged 5 to 17 with multiple sclerosis.

The chain uses TRBV27 and TRBJ2-7, with 7 nucleotides matching TRBD1. With the DNA end fitting TRBJ2-5 better, the J assignment may be wrong. Per the germline V gene, CDR1 is MNHEY and CDR2 is SMNVEV (reference sequence). The CDR3 covers 14 residues. CDR3: CASSFDRVAKTQYF. CDR3 nucleotide sequence: TGTGCCAGCAGTTTCGACAGGGTAGCGAAGACCCAGTACTTC.

This clonotype showed up just a few times. The V call is TRBV2, the J call TRBJ2-1, with D tentatively TRBD1 or TRBD2 (5 bases each). The CDR3 length is 15 residues. Per germline, CDR1 SNHLY and CDR2 FYNNEI. The V end was cut by 1 base, the J end by 4 bases, with 11 bases between. CDR3 DNA: TGTGCCAGCAGTGAAGTTCAGGGACCTTACAATGAGCAGTTCTTC. Protein: CASSEVQGPYNEQFF. The full variable domain, with the rest looked up from reference TRBV2 and TRBJ2-1, is EPEVTQTPSHQVTQMGQEVILRCVPISNHLYFYWYRQILGQKVEFLVSFYNNEISEKSEIFDDQFSVERPDGSNFTLKIRSTKLEDSAMYFCASSEVQGPYNEQFFGPGTRLTVL.

This clonotype was counted many times. This chain uses TRBV12-3 or TRBV12-4 with TRBJ2-1, with unresolved D. There are 13 residues in the CDR3. Deletions cut 2 bases from V and 7 bases from J, with 9 bases between. The CDR3 sequence is CASSLSVGNEQFF. The CDR3 nucleotides are TGTGCCAGCAGTTTAAGTGTGGGAAATGAGCAGTTCTTC.

This clonotype occurred a few times. The V gene is TRBV2, the J gene TRBJ2-6; D is possibly TRBD2 (6 bases). V gave up 8 bases and J gave up 4 bases, with 9 bases separating them. The CDR3 has 13 amino acids. CDR1 SNHLY and CDR2 FYNNEI come from the germline V gene. CDR3 DNA sequence: TGTGCCAGCGGGGGGTCCGGGGCCAACGTCCTGACTTTC. Protein product: CASGGSGANVLTF.

This clonotype was seen at least ten times. The chain uses TRBV20-1 and TRBJ2-3; the D is unclear. CDR1 and CDR2 from the germline V gene are DFQATT and SNEGSKA (reference sequence). This CDR3 has 12 residues. V was cut by 6 bases and J by 1 base, with 8 bases left in between. CDR3 nucleotides: TGCAGTGCAGTAACCGGCACAGATACGCAGTATTTT. Its protein product is CSAVTGTDTQYF.

This clonotype was seen more than once but under ten times. V usage is TRBV5-1 and J usage is TRBJ2-5; 7 bases match TRBD2. The CDR3 has 15 residues. V dropped 3 bases and J dropped 5; count of bases not matched to a gene: 10. Germline-derived CDR1 and CDR2 are SGHRS and YFSETQ. The chain's CDR3 is CASSYSPGGGETQYF. The DNA of the CDR3 is TGCGCCAGCAGCTACTCACCTGGGGGAGGGGAGACCCAGTACTTC.

This clonotype appeared a few times. CDR3 region: CASSQDLPGGYNEQFF. CDR3 nucleotide sequence: TGCGCCAGCAGCCAAGATTTGCCGGGAGGGTACAATGAGCAGTTCTTC. The rearrangement joins TRBV4-3 to TRBJ2-1; 8 bases match TRBD2. The length of the CDR3 is 16 residues. Per germline, CDR1 LGHNA and CDR2 YSLEER. J was trimmed by 4 bases and V by 0 bases; bases with no gene match: 5.

This clonotype was counted only a few times. This chain uses TRBV24-1 with TRBJ2-3; the match to TRBD2 covers 10 bases. The CDR3 sequence is 16 residues long. Germline CDR1 and CDR2: KGHDR and SFDVKD. The V segment lost 3 bases and the J segment 4 bases; nucleotides outside the gene matches: 6. The CDR3 nucleotides read TGTGCCACCAGTGATACTAGCGGGACGCTCTCAGATACGCAGTATTTT. Amino acid sequence: CATSDTSGTLSDTQYF.

This clonotype has only a few counts. The CDR3 DNA reads as TGTGCCAGCAGTAGGGGGGCCAGACTAATCTCCAATGAGCAGTTCTTC. It codes for CASSRGARLISNEQFF. The chain is built from TRBV28 and TRBJ2-1; the D call may be TRBD1 or TRBD2 (6 bases each). Germline V gives CDR1 MDHEN, CDR2 SYDVKM. This CDR3 comprises 16 residues. The V and J ends lost 5 bases and 6 bases respectively, with 20 bases between them.

This clonotype was detected only once. The gene calls are TRBV7-2 and TRBJ2-1, with 15 positions matching TRBD2. The CDR3 totals 21 residues. Germline CDR1 SGHTA, CDR2 FQGNSA. V shed 0 bases and J 6 bases; nucleotides not matched to a gene: 15. CDR3 bases: TGTGCCAGCAGCTTAGCTAAATTGGGACTAGCGGGAGGAGGTCATGGCAATGAGCAGTTCTTC. Residues: CASSLAKLGLAGGGHGNEQFF.

The table lists this clonotype with a few counts. V and J are TRBV5-6 and TRBJ2-7; 7 bases fit TRBD1. The V segment lost 3 bases and the J segment 1 base; nucleotides outside the gene matches: 7. This CDR3 is built from 15 residues. Germline CDR1 reads SGHDT; CDR2 reads YYEEEE. The CDR3 region has the DNA TGTGCCAGCAGCTCATCCGGGACAGTATCCTACGAGCAGTACTTC. Translated, it gives CASSSSGTVSYEQYF.

As for this clonotype: A much larger clone lies a single base off, so this may be a read error. The chain links TRBV6-6 to TRBJ2-7, with D possibly TRBD2 on 7 matching bases. The CDR3 length is 12 residues. CDR1 is MNHNY, CDR2 SVGAGI, per germline (reference sequence). Trimming left V 7 bases short and J 7 bases short, with 14 bases between. DNA for the CDR3: TGTGCCAGCATGCAGCGGGACAATGAGCAGTACTTC. Translation gives CASMQRDNEQYF.

V and J are TRBV7-9 and TRBJ1-4; 7 bases are a match to TRBD1. Germline V lookup: CDR1 SEHNR, CDR2 FQNEAQ (reference sequence). The V and J ends lost 2 bases and 3 bases, in that order; junction bases with no gene match: 6. The CDR3 length is 16 residues. The CDR3 bases are TGTGCCAGCAGCTTACCCCGGGACAGCCCTAATGAAAAACTGTTTTTT. Amino acids: CASSLPRDSPNEKLFF. Combining the CDR3 with reference TRBV7-9 and TRBJ1-4 gives the whole variable domain DTGVSQNPRHKITKRGQNVTFRCDPISEHNRLYWYRQTLGQGPEFLTYFQNEAQLEKSRLLSDRFSAERPKGSFSTLEIQRTEQGDSAMYLCASSLPRDSPNEKLFFGSGTQLSVL.

The chain is built from TRBV6-2 or TRBV6-3 and TRBJ2-1; D could derive from TRBD1 or TRBD2 (5 bases each). Trimming took off 3 bases at V and 7 bases at J, with 16 bases between the two ends. The CDR3 is 15 amino acids. Germline loops: CDR1 MNHEY, CDR2 SVGEGT. This chain's CDR3 is CASSYSRTGANEQFF. The CDR3, as DNA: TGTGCCAGCAGTTATTCGAGAACCGGGGCGAATGAGCAGTTCTTC.

To note about this clonotype: This may stem from a read error, because a much larger clone lies one nucleotide away. This chain joins TRBV7-9 and TRBJ2-1; D call uncertain. Germline V gene sequence: CDR1 SEHNR, CDR2 FQNEAQ (reference sequence). CDR3 length: 13 residues. Between the trimmed V and J ends, which lost 7 bases and 5 bases, there was a span of 12 bases. In DNA, the CDR3 is TGTGCCAGCAACTTGCTACGAGACAATGAGCAGTTCTTC. This encodes CASNLLRDNEQFF.

In this sample, this clonotype turned up many times. V is TRBV7-2 and J is TRBJ2-7; D is uncertain. The germline V and J ends were trimmed by 3 bases and 3 bases, with 15 bases remaining between them. This CDR3 has 15 residues. The germline V gene has CDR1 SGHTA and CDR2 FQGNSA. This CDR3 is CASSLRGGWDYEQYF. Here the CDR3 DNA reads TGTGCCAGCAGCTTGCGTGGCGGCTGGGACTACGAGCAGTACTTC.

The chain joins TRBV2 to TRBJ1-2; D is unclear. The CDR3 runs to 14 residues. Germline CDR1 SNHLY, CDR2 FYNNEI. The V end lost 1 base, the J end lost 2 bases, and 8 bases lay between the germline ends. The CDR3 region is CASSEVGSNYGYTF. The CDR3 nucleotides read TGTGCCAGCAGTGAAGTAGGATCCAACTATGGCTACACCTTC.

The V call is TRBV27, the J call TRBJ2-1; 9 nucleotides line up with TRBD2. The CDR3 runs 17 residues. The germline V gene encodes CDR1 MNHEY and CDR2 SMNVEV (reference sequence). V lost 4 bases and J lost 2; bases outside the gene matches: 9. The CDR3 spells CASSSSTGTSTYNEQFF. CDR3 sequence (DNA): TGTGCCAGCAGTTCTTCAACCGGGACTAGCACCTACAATGAGCAGTTCTTC.

The chain recombines TRBV29-1 with TRBJ2-7, with 8 nucleotides matching TRBD1. V lost 6 bases to trimming and J lost 6 bases; unmatched junction nucleotides: 10. The CDR3 sequence is 13 residues long. CDR1 and CDR2 (germline): SQVTM, ANQGSEA. CDR3 residues: CSVQGTGSVEQYF. Here the CDR3 DNA reads TGCAGCGTCCAAGGGACAGGTTCGGTCGAGCAGTACTTC.

The sample holds a few counts of this clonotype. The chain joins TRBV5-1 to TRBJ2-7; a weak D match, TRBD1 (5 bases). The V gene lost 4 bases and the J gene lost 0 bases, with 17 bases spanning the gap. The V gene's germline CDR1 is SGHRS and CDR2 YFSETQ. The CDR3 runs to 16 residues. In DNA form, the CDR3 reads TGCGCCAGCAGCCCGCTGGCGCAGGGAAACTCCTACGAGCAGTACTTC. Its translation: CASSPLAQGNSYEQYF.

J is TRBJ2-5 and V is TRBV3-1; 7 bases align to TRBD1. There are 14 residues in the CDR3. V gave up 3 bases and J gave up 1 base; unmatched junction bases: 2. Germline V gives CDR1 LGHDT, CDR2 YNNKEL (reference sequence). The CDR3 DNA reads TGTGCCAGCAGCCATGCAGGGGGCCAAGAGACCCAGTACTTC. It codes for CASSHAGGQETQYF.

As to this clonotype: Given a much more abundant clone one base away, this may be a read error. The gene calls are TRBV20-1 and TRBJ2-3, with D possibly being TRBD1 or TRBD2 (6 bases each). Trimming took off 1 base at V and 2 bases at J, with 16 bases between the two ends. The CDR3 totals 16 residues. The germline V gene encodes CDR1 DFQATT and CDR2 SNEGSKA (reference sequence). CDR3: CSARAGASDNTDTQYF. DNA of the CDR3: TGCAGTGCTAGAGCAGGGGCTAGCGACAACACAGATACGCAGTATTTT.

As for this clonotype: One base away lies a much larger clone, so this may be a sequencing read error. The V gene is TRBV29-1, the J gene TRBJ2-3; possibly TRBD1 or TRBD2 for D (5 bases each). CDR3 length: 13 residues. Looked up from germline, CDR1 is SQVTM and CDR2 is ANQGSEA. V was cut by 7 bases and J by 2 bases, with 13 bases left in between. The CDR3, as DNA: TGCAGCGCCGAGGGACGGGTCACAGATACGCAGTATTTT. Translated, it gives CSAEGRVTDTQYF.

The count of this clonotype is one. The chain links TRBV11-2 to TRBJ1-4; tentatively, D is TRBD1 (5 bases). The CDR3 totals 15 residues. Germline CDR1 is SGHAT and CDR2 is FQNNGV. V was shortened by 0 bases and J by 3 bases, with 8 bases between the two germline ends. The CDR3 DNA reads TGTGCCAGCAGCTTAGAGCGGGGGGCTAATGAAAAACTGTTTTTT. This sequence encodes CASSLERGANEKLFF.

The genes are TRBV14 and TRBJ2-5; D is ambiguous. The J call could be wrong; TRBJ2-7 is a better fit for the DNA end. The CDR3 runs 12 residues. Germline V gene sequence: CDR1 SGHDN, CDR2 FVKESK. The CDR3 bases are TGTGCCAGCAGCCAAGAGTGGGGCGAGCAGTACTTC. Translating gives CASSQEWGEQYF.

A few counts support this clonotype. The V and J genes are TRBV24-1 and TRBJ2-7; the D is unclear. Trimming took 9 bases from V and 3 from J, leaving 11 bases between them. The CDR3 covers 12 residues. CDR1 is KGHDR, CDR2 SFDVKD, per germline. CDR3 sequence: CATLTAFYEQYF. The DNA of the CDR3 is TGTGCCACCCTTACAGCCTTCTACGAGCAGTACTTC.

This clonotype was counted many times. This sequence joins TRBV27 and TRBJ2-5; 7 nucleotides line up with TRBD1. The germline V gene encodes CDR1 MNHEY and CDR2 SMNVEV (reference sequence). With 4 bases clipped from V and 2 bases from J, the junction kept 4 bases outside the gene matches. CDR3 size: 14 residues. CDR3 sequence (DNA): TGTGCCAGCAGTTCGACAGGGTATCAAGAGACCCAGTACTTC. This codes for CASSSTGYQETQYF.

This chain uses TRBV18 with TRBJ2-3, with 9 nucleotides matching TRBD1. In germline, CDR1 is KGHSH, CDR2 LQKENI. This CDR3 is built from 15 residues. The junction had 10 bases not matched to a gene; V was cut back by 6 bases and J by 6 bases. CDR3 sequence reads: CASSLGQGITDTQYF. The CDR3, as DNA: TGTGCCAGCTCCCTGGGACAGGGAATTACCGATACGCAGTATTTT.